This T cell receptor (beta chain) was sequenced for a study of T cell repertoires in cytomegalovirus infection. This clonotype was observed a handful of times. The antigen is unknown. Between the trimmed V and J ends, which lost 6 bases and 3 bases, there was a span of 9 bases. The length of the CDR3 is 14 residues. Germline V gene data show CDR1 as MNHEY and CDR2 as SMNVEV (reference sequence). A single record per CDR3 protein comes from TCRdb applying MiXCR to the reads. The sample carries roughly 700,000 distinct CDR3 sequences, around 35% recorded once. The receptor was isolated from a human donor in good health (CMV status not recorded). Some clones in this sample may be carry-over from other donors' samples. The V call is TRBV27, the J call TRBJ1-6; D ambiguous. This material consisted of cultured PBMCs, taken from culture after CMV antigen stimulation. CDR3 sequence: CASRRSNYNSPLHF. CDR3 sequence (DNA): TGTGCCAGCAGGAGGTCTAACTATAATTCACCCCTCCACTTT.